This T cell receptor beta chain was identified during a study of blood T cells in healthy people across ages. Notes on the study in general: Investigators treated diversity estimates from one million T cells as underestimates. A roughly linear age-dependent decrease characterized TCR beta diversity per million T cells.

The second PCR ran about 6 to 12 cycles with a sample-barcoded 5' primer and J-beta primers. Sequencing recovered at least 3 million CDR3-containing paired-end reads from each sample. TCRdb called the 5' RACE reads again in MiXCR, with one record for every CDR3 protein. Among about 800,000 distinct CDR3 sequences listed, around 50% were seen once. Concerning this clonotype: Its cognate antigen is unknown.

Germline lookup yields CDR1 DFQATT and CDR2 SNEGSKA (reference sequence). CDR3 length: 15 residues. V lost 3 bases to trimming and J lost 4 bases; unmatched junction nucleotides: 8. The sequencing input was blood. The sequence was obtained from a man older than 75 in good health. This chain connects TRBV20-1 to TRBJ2-3, with TRBD2 identical over 9 bases. The CDR3 sequence is CSASHSGSRPDTQYF. CDR3 nucleotides: TGCAGTGCTAGTCATAGCGGGAGTAGGCCAGATACGCAGTATTTT.